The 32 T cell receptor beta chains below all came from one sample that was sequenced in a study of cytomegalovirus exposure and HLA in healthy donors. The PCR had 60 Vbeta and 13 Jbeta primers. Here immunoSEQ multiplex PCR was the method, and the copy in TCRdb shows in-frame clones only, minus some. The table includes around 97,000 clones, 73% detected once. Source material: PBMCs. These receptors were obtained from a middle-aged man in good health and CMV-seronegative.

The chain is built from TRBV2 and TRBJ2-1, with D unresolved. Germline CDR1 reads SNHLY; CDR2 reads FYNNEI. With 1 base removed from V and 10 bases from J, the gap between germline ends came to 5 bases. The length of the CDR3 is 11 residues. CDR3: CASSEDGEQFF. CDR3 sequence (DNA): TGTGCCAGCAGTGAAGACGGGGAGCAGTTCTTC.

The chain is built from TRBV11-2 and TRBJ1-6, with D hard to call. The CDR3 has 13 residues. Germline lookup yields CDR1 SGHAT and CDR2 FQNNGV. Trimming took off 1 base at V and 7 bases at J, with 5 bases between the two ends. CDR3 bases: TGTGCCAGCAGCTTAGTCAGAAATTCACCCCTCCACTTT. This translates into CASSLVRNSPLHF.

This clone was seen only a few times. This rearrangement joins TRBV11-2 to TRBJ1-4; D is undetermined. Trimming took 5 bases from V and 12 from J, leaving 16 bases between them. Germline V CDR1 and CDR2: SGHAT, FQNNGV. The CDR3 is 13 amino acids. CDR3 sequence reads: CASSHSPARELFF. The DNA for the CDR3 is TGTGCCAGCAGCCACTCACCTGCGCGTGAACTGTTTTTT. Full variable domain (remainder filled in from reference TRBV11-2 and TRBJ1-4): EAGVAQSPRYKIIEKRQSVAFWCNPISGHATLYWYQQILGQGPKLLIQFQNNGVVDDSQLPKDRFSAERLKGVDSTLKIQPAKLEDSAVYLCASSHSPARELFFGSGTQLSVL.

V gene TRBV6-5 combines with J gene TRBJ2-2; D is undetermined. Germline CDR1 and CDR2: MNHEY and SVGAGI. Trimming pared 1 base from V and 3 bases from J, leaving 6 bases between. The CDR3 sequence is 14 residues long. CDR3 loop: CASSYYKDTGELFF. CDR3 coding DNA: TGTGCCAGCAGTTACTACAAAGACACCGGGGAGCTGTTTTTT.

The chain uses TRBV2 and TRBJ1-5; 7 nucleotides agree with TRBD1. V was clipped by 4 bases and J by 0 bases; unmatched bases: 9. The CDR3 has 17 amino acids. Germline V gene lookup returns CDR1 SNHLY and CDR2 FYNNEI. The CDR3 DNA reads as TGTGCCAGCAGTGGTTCGCCAGGGGGGTATAGCAATCAGCCCCAGCATTTT. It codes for CASSGSPGGYSNQPQHF.

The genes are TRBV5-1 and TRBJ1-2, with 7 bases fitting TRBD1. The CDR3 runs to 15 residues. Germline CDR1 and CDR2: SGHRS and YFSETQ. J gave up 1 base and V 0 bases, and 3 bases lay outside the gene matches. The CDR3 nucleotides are TGCGCCAGCAGCTTGGTCTCAGGGGGTAACTATGGCTACACCTTC. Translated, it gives CASSLVSGGNYGYTF.

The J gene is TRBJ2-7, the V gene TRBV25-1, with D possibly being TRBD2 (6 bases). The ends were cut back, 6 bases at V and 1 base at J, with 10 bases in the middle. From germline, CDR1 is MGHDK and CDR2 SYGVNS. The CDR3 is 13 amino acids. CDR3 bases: TGTGCCAGCAGGTGGGGGGAATCCTACGAGCAGTACTTC. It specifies CASRWGESYEQYF.

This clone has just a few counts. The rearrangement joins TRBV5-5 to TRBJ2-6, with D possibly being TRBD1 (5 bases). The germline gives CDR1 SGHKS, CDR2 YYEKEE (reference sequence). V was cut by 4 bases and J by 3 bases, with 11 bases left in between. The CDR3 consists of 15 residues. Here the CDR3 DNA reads TGTGCCAGCAGCCCCCCAGGGCGTGGGGCCAACGTCCTGACTTTC. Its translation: CASSPPGRGANVLTF.

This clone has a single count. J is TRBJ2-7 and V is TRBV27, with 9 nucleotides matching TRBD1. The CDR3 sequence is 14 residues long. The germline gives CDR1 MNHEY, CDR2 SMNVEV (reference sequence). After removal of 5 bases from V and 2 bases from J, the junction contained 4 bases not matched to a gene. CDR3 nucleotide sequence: TGTGCCAGCAGTCCACAGGGGGCTCCCTACGAGCAGTACTTC. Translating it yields CASSPQGAPYEQYF.

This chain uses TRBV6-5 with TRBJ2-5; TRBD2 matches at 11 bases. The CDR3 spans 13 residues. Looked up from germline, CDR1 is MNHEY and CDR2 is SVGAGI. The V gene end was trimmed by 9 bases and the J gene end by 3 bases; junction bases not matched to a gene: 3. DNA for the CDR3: TGTGCCAGTTCGGGACTAGCGGAAGAGACCCAGTACTTC. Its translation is CASSGLAEETQYF.

DNA for the CDR3: TGTGCCAGCAGTTACTCGGGGGGGATCGTCACTGAAGCTTTCTTT. Protein: CASSYSGGIVTEAFF. The rearrangement uses TRBV6-5 and TRBJ1-1, with TRBD1 as a possible D gene (5 bases). Germline-derived CDR1 and CDR2 are MNHEY and SVGAGI. V dropped 0 bases and J dropped 4 bases, with 12 bases sitting between them. The CDR3 is made up of 15 amino acids.

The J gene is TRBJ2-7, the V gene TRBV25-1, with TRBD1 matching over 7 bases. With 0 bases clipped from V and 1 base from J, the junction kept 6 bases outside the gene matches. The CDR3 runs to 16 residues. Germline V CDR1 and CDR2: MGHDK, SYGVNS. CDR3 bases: TGTGCCAGCAGTGAATATGAGGGGGCCCGATCCTACGAGCAGTACTTC. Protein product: CASSEYEGARSYEQYF.

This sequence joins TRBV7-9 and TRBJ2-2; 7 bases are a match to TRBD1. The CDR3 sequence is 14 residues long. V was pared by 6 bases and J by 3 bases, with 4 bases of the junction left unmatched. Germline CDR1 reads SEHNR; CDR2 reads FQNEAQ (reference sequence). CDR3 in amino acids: CASRRTGDTGELFF. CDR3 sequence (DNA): TGTGCCAGCAGACGTACAGGGGACACCGGGGAGCTGTTTTTT.

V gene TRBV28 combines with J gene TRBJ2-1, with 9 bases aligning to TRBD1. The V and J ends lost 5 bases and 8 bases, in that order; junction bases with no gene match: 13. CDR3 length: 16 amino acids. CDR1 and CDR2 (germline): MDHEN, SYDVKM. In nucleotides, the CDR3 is TGTGCCAGCAGTGTTCCTGTCGGGACAGGGATGGATGAGCAGTTCTTC. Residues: CASSVPVGTGMDEQFF.

DNA for the CDR3: TGCGCCAGCAGCCAAGACTCGGGACAGGGGGGTCAGCCCCAGCATTTT. It encodes CASSQDSGQGGQPQHF. This sequence joins TRBV4-3 and TRBJ1-5; 11 nucleotides match TRBD1. CDR3 length: 16 amino acids. V shed 0 bases, J shed 6 bases, and the junction held 4 bases outside the gene matches. Germline V CDR1 and CDR2: LGHNA, YSLEER.

The CDR3 is CASSQTENYGYTF. DNA of the CDR3: TGTGCCAGCTCGCAGACGGAGAACTATGGCTACACCTTC. This rearrangement joins TRBV18 to TRBJ1-2, with D unclear. CDR1 and CDR2 (germline): KGHSH, LQKENI. This CDR3 has 13 amino acids. Trimming took 6 bases from V and 2 from J, leaving 10 bases between them.

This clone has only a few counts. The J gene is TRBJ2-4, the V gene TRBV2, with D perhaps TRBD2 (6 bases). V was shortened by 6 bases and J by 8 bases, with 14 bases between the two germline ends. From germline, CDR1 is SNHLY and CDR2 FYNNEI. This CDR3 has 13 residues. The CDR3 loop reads CASRGTGGDIQYF. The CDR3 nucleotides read TGTGCCAGCAGGGGGACTGGAGGGGACATTCAGTACTTC.

The CDR3 reads CASSDQTGFSNEKLFF. The CDR3 coding sequence is TGTGCCAGCAGCGACCAGACAGGGTTTAGTAATGAAAAACTGTTTTTT. This chain joins TRBV9 and TRBJ1-4; 7 bases line up with TRBD1. Unmatched junction bases numbered 9, after V lost 3 bases and J lost 4 bases. Per the germline V gene, CDR1 is SGDLS and CDR2 is YYNGEE. The CDR3 is 16 residues long. The whole variable domain, remainder taken from reference TRBV9 and TRBJ1-4, is DSGVTQTPKHLITATGQRVTLRCSPRSGDLSVYWYQQSLDQGLQFLIQYYNGEERAKGNILERFSAQQFPDLHSELNLSSLELGDSALYFCASSDQTGFSNEKLFFGSGTQLSVL.

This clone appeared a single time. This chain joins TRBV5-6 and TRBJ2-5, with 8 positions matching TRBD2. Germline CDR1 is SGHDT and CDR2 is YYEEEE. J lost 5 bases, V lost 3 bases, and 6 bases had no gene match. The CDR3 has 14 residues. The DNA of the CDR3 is TGTGCCAGCAGCTCTGCGGGGGGCCGGGAGACCCAGTACTTC. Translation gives CASSSAGGRETQYF.

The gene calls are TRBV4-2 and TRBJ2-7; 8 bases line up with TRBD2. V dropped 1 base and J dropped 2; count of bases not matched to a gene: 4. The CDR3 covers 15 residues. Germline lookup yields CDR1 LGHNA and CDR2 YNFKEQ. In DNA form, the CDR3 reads TGTGCCAGCAGCCAAGGTACTAGCGGAGCCTACGAGCAGTACTTC. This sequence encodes CASSQGTSGAYEQYF.

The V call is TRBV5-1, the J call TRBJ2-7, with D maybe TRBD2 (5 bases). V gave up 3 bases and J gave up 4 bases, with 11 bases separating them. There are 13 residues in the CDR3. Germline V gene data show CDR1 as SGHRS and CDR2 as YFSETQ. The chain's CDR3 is CASSYFGLYEQYF. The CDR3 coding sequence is TGCGCCAGCAGCTACTTCGGACTTTACGAGCAGTACTTC. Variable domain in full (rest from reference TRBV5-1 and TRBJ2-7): KAGVTQTPRYLIKTRGQQVTLSCSPISGHRSVSWYQQTPGQGLQFLFEYFSETQRNKGNFPGRFSGRQFSNSRSEMNVSTLELGDSALYLCASSYFGLYEQYFGPGTRLTVT.

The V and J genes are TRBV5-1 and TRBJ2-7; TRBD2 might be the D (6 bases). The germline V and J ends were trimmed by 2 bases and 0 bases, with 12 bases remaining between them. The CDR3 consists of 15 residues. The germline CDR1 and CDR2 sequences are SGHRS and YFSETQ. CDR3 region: CASSFRDGSSYEQYF. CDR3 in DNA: TGCGCCAGCAGCTTCCGGGACGGGAGCTCCTACGAGCAGTACTTC.

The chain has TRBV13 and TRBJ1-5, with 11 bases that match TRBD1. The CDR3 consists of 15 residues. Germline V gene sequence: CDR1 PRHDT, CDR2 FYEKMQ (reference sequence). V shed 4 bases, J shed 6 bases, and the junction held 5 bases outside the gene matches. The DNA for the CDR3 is TGTGCCAGCAGCTGGGGGACAGGGGGTGCTCAGCCCCAGCATTTT. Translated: CASSWGTGGAQPQHF.

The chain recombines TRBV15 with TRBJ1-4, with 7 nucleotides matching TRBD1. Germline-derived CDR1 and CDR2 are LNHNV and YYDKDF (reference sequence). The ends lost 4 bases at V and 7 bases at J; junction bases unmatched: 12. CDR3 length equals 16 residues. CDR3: CATSTDIRDSVEKLFF. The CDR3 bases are TGTGCCACCAGCACCGACATCCGGGACAGCGTTGAAAAACTGTTTTTT. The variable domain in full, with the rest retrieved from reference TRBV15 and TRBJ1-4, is DAMVIQNPRYQVTQFGKPVTLSCSQTLNHNVMYWYQQKSSQAPKLLFHYYDKDFNNEADTPDNFQSRRPNTSFCFLDIRSPGLGDTAMYLCATSTDIRDSVEKLFFGSGTQLSVL.

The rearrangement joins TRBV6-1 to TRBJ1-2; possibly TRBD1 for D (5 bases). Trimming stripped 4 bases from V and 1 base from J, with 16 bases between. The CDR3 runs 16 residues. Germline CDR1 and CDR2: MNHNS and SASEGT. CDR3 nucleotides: TGTGCCAGCAGTGTTAGCAGGGCAAGATTTAACTATGGCTACACCTTC. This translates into CASSVSRARFNYGYTF.

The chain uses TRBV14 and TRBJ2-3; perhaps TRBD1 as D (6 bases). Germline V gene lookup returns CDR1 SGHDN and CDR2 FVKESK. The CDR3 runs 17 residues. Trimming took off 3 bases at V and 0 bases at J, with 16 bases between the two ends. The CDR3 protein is CASSQLQGIPSTDTQYF. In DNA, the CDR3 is TGTGCCAGCAGCCAGCTACAGGGAATACCTAGCACAGATACGCAGTATTTT.

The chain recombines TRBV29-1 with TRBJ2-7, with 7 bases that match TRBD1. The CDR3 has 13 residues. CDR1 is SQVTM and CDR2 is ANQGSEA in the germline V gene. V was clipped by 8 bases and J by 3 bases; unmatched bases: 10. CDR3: CSIGEGAGYEQYF. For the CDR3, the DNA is TGCAGCATAGGAGAGGGGGCGGGCTACGAGCAGTACTTC.

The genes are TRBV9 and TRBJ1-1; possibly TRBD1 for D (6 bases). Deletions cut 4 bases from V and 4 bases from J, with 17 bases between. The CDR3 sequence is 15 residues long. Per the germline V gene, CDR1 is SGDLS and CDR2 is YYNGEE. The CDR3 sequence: CASSPRAEGGTEAFF. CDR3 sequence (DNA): TGTGCCAGCAGCCCGAGGGCCGAAGGGGGCACTGAAGCTTTCTTT.

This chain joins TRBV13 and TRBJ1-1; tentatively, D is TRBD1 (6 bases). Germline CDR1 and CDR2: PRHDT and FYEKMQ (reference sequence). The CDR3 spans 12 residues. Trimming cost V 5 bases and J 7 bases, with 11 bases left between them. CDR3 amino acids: CASSLLTGEAFF. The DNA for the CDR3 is TGTGCCAGCAGCCTACTGACAGGTGAAGCTTTCTTT.

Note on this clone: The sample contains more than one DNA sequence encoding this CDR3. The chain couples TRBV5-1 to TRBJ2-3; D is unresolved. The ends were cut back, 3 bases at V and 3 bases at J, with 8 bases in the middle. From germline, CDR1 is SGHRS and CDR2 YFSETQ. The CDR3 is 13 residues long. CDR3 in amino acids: CASSSIRTDTQYF. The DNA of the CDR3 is TGCGCCAGCAGCTCGATCAGAACAGATACGCAGTATTTT.

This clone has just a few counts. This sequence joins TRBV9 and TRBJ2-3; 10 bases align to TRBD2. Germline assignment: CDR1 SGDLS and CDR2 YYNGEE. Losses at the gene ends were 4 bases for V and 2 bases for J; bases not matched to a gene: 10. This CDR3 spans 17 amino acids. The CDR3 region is CASSLHPGLASTDTQYF. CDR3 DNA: TGTGCCAGCAGCCTCCACCCGGGACTAGCGTCCACAGATACGCAGTATTTT.

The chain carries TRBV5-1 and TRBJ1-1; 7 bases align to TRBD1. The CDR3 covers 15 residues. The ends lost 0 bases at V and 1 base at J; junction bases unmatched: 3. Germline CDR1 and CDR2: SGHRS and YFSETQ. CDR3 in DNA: TGCGCCAGCAGCTTGGGGGACAGATCGAACACTGAAGCTTTCTTT. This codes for CASSLGDRSNTEAFF. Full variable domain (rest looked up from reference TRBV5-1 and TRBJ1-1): KAGVTQTPRYLIKTRGQQVTLSCSPISGHRSVSWYQQTPGQGLQFLFEYFSETQRNKGNFPGRFSGRQFSNSRSEMNVSTLELGDSALYLCASSLGDRSNTEAFFGQGTRLTVV.